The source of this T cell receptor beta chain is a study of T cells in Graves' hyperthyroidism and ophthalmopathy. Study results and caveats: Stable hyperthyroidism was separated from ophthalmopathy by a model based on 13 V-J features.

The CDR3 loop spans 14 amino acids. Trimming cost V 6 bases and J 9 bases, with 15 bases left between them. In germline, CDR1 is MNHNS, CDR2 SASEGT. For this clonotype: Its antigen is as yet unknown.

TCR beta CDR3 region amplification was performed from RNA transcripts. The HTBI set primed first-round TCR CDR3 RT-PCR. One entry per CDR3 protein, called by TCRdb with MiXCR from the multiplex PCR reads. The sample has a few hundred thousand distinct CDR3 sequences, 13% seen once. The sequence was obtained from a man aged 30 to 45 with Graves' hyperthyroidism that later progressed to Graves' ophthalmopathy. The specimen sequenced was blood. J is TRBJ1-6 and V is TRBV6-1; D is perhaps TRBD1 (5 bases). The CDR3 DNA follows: TGTGCCAGCAGACAACAGGCCCGACGTTCACCCCTCCACTTT. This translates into CASRQQARRSPLHF.